The 21 T cell receptor beta chains given below trace back to one sample, sequenced in a study of T cell repertoires in aging, cancer and after chemotherapy (dated by TCRdb to the late 2010s). Instead of sorted cells or RNA, genomic DNA extracted from peripheral blood served as the source for amplifying TCR beta rearrangements. TCRdb records Illumina MiSeq as the sequencer. Rearranged TRB sequences spanning V, D and J segments were amplified in a multiplex touch-down PCR with a mixed TRB-A/B primer pool. The public reads were reanalyzed by TCRdb: fastp trimming at Q25, MiXCR alignment, in-frame beta chains only. For every CDR3 protein sequence, its rows merge into one entry that carries the most common genes and DNA. This sample comprises over 3,000 distinct CDR3 sequences, 38% of them detected only once. Of the sample, roughly 45% falls within the top ten clones. Input material: blood. All receptors come from a human donor in good health.

This clonotype has only a few counts. The rearrangement uses TRBV12-3 or TRBV12-4 and TRBJ2-5; D is unclear. The CDR3 has 13 residues. Trimming took off 8 bases at V and 5 bases at J, with 15 bases between the two ends. Written as DNA, the CDR3 is TGTGCCAGCCAACCCCCCGAAGCGGAGACCCAGTACTTC. It yields the protein CASQPPEAETQYF.

This clonotype was found a few times. This chain joins TRBV15 and TRBJ2-7; the D is unclear. The CDR3 has 13 amino acids. V dropped 3 bases and J dropped 2 bases, with 8 bases sitting between them. Germline CDR1 LNHNV, CDR2 YYDKDF (reference sequence). CDR3 loop: CATSRDAAYEQYF. In DNA form, the CDR3 reads TGTGCCACCAGCAGGGACGCCGCCTACGAGCAGTACTTC.

This chain joins TRBV5-1 and TRBJ2-5; D gene ambiguous. Germline-derived CDR1 and CDR2 are SGHRS and YFSETQ. The CDR3 totals 13 residues. V lost 0 bases, J lost 5 bases, and 8 bases lay in between. CDR3 nucleotides: TGCGCCAGCAGCTTGGGGTCCGGGGAGACCCAGTACTTC. It encodes CASSLGSGETQYF.

This clonotype turned up a few times. The rearrangement links TRBV19 to TRBJ1-1, with D possibly TRBD1 on 5 matching bases. CDR1 LNHDA and CDR2 SQIVND come from the germline V gene (reference sequence). CDR3 length equals 16 residues. With 2 bases removed from V and 1 base from J, the gap between germline ends came to 14 bases. CDR3 amino acids: CASSIRAGRGNTEAFF. The CDR3 bases are TGTGCCAGTAGTATAAGGGCAGGGCGGGGGAACACTGAAGCTTTCTTT.

The genes are TRBV19 and TRBJ2-1, with TRBD2 matching over 13 bases. This CDR3 comprises 18 residues. Germline V gene lookup returns CDR1 LNHDA and CDR2 SQIVND (reference sequence). Unmatched junction bases numbered 9, after V lost 7 bases and J lost 0 bases. The CDR3 loop reads CASTPGLAGFSSYNEQFF. DNA of the CDR3: TGTGCCAGTACCCCGGGACTAGCGGGGTTTAGCTCCTACAATGAGCAGTTCTTC.

The V gene is TRBV5-4, the J gene TRBJ2-1, with TRBD1 identical over 7 bases. Per the germline V gene, CDR1 is SGHNT and CDR2 is YYREEE (reference sequence). This CDR3 has 14 residues. J was trimmed by 8 bases and V by 0 bases; bases with no gene match: 5. CDR3 protein: CASSLENRGDEQFF. The CDR3 DNA sequence: TGTGCCAGCAGCTTGGAAAACAGGGGCGATGAGCAGTTCTTC.

This clonotype has just one count. The chain combines TRBV20-1 with TRBJ2-3, with TRBD1 matching over 9 bases. V gave up 0 bases and J gave up 4 bases; unmatched junction bases: 8. This CDR3 has 16 residues. Germline V lookup: CDR1 DFQATT, CDR2 SNEGSKA (reference sequence). For the CDR3, the DNA is TGCAGTGCTAGAGATCACGGGACAGGGTCCCCAGATACGCAGTATTTT. Encoded protein: CSARDHGTGSPDTQYF.

This clonotype was seen more than once but under ten times. The V and J genes are TRBV12-3 or TRBV12-4 and TRBJ2-3; a weak D match, TRBD2 (5 bases). This CDR3 has 15 residues. V lost 3 bases and J lost 0, with 10 bases in between. CDR3 loop: CASSFREASTDTQYF. CDR3 DNA: TGTGCCAGCAGTTTCCGGGAAGCTAGCACAGATACGCAGTATTTT.

This clonotype is judged medium-sized. CDR3 in amino acids: CASSYGKIAFF. Here the CDR3 DNA reads TGTGCCAGTAGTTACGGGAAGATAGCTTTCTTT. The chain employs TRBV19 and TRBJ1-1; no clear D gene. Trimming cost V 5 bases and J 10 bases, with 11 bases left between them. The CDR3 runs 11 residues. The germline V gene has CDR1 LNHDA and CDR2 SQIVND (reference sequence).

This chain uses TRBV15 with TRBJ1-5; TRBD1 might be the D (5 bases). The CDR3 contains 15 residues. The ends were cut back, 1 base at V and 7 bases at J, with 14 bases in the middle. CDR1 LNHNV and CDR2 YYDKDF come from the germline V gene (reference sequence). The CDR3 protein is CATSRVRGTRQPQHF. The CDR3 nucleotides read TGTGCCACCAGCAGAGTGCGGGGGACTCGGCAGCCCCAGCATTTT. Full variable domain (rest looked up from reference TRBV15 and TRBJ1-5): DAMVIQNPRYQVTQFGKPVTLSCSQTLNHNVMYWYQQKSSQAPKLLFHYYDKDFNNEADTPDNFQSRRPNTSFCFLDIRSPGLGDTAMYLCATSRVRGTRQPQHFGDGTRLSIL.

This chain uses TRBV27 with TRBJ2-3; D uncertain. V lost 6 bases, J lost 2 bases, and 18 bases lay in between. The CDR3 totals 16 residues. Germline loops: CDR1 MNHEY, CDR2 SMNVEV (reference sequence). The CDR3 loop is CASRPTEFAVTDTQYF. The CDR3 DNA reads TGTGCCAGCAGACCTACGGAGTTCGCTGTCACAGATACGCAGTATTTT.

A few counts support this clonotype. The chain links TRBV11-3 to TRBJ1-4, with 7 positions matching TRBD1. Per the germline V gene, CDR1 is SGHNT and CDR2 is YENEEA. Trimming removed 3 bases from V and 6 bases from J; junction bases left unmatched: 7. This CDR3 region has 15 residues. CDR3 sequence reads: CASSLVRGRDEKLFF. The CDR3 DNA reads as TGTGCCAGCAGCTTGGTCAGGGGGAGGGATGAAAAACTGTTTTTT.

The V and J genes are TRBV5-1 and TRBJ1-6, with TRBD1 as a possible D gene (6 bases). Germline V gene data show CDR1 as SGHRS and CDR2 as YFSETQ. The CDR3 covers 15 residues. Trimming left V 4 bases short and J 7 bases short, with 15 bases between. The CDR3 DNA reads TGCGCCAGCAGCCGAGCCACAGGGAGGAATTCACCCCTCCACTTT. As protein: CASSRATGRNSPLHF.

The table lists this clonotype with a few counts. As DNA, the CDR3 is TGTGCCAGCAGTGTAGACACCACTAGCACAGATACGCAGTATTTT. Encoded protein: CASSVDTTSTDTQYF. The chain employs TRBV6-5 and TRBJ2-3; no clear D gene. V was shortened by 5 bases and J by 0 bases, with 12 bases between the two germline ends. Germline assignment: CDR1 MNHEY and CDR2 SVGAGI. The CDR3 consists of 15 residues.

V gene TRBV12-3 or TRBV12-4 combines with J gene TRBJ2-2, with 7 bases lining up with TRBD1. After removal of 6 bases from V and 0 bases from J, the junction contained 4 bases not matched to a gene. The CDR3 consists of 15 residues. The CDR3 spells CASRKGQANTGELFF. CDR3 DNA: TGTGCCAGCAGGAAAGGACAGGCGAACACCGGGGAGCTGTTTTTT.

V and J are TRBV11-1 and TRBJ2-6; 8 nucleotides align to TRBD1. The V segment lost 6 bases and the J segment 0 bases; nucleotides outside the gene matches: 1. This CDR3 contains 15 residues. CDR1 is SGHAT and CDR2 is FQDESV in the germline V gene (reference sequence). CDR3 loop: CASRDRDSGANVLTF. CDR3 bases: TGTGCCAGCAGGGACAGGGACTCTGGGGCCAACGTCCTGACTTTC.

The V call is TRBV27, the J call TRBJ2-1, with 11 bases identical to TRBD2. The CDR3 loop spans 15 amino acids. V shed 6 bases and J 4 bases; nucleotides not matched to a gene: 5. Germline lookup yields CDR1 MNHEY and CDR2 SMNVEV (reference sequence). CDR3 sequence (DNA): TGTGCCAGCAGCTACACTAGCGGGGGATACAATGAGCAGTTCTTC. Translating gives CASSYTSGGYNEQFF.

The rearrangement uses TRBV7-6 and TRBJ1-1; D unresolved. Deletions cut 6 bases from V and 0 bases from J, with 8 bases between. The CDR3 length is 13 residues. Germline V lookup: CDR1 SGHVS, CDR2 FNYEAQ. The CDR3 DNA reads as TGTGCCAGCAGTCCGGACCTGAACACTGAAGCTTTCTTT. Encoded protein: CASSPDLNTEAFF.

This clonotype was picked up a small number of times. The chain combines TRBV6-5 with TRBJ2-2, with D possibly matching TRBD2 (6 bases). The CDR3 runs 17 residues. Germline-derived CDR1 and CDR2 are MNHEY and SVGAGI. Trimming left V 6 bases short and J 5 bases short, with 22 bases between. In DNA, the CDR3 is TGTGCCAGCAGCTGGGACCTCCGGAGGGTTAGGACCGGGGAGCTGTTTTTT. As protein: CASSWDLRRVRTGELFF.

The chain uses TRBV7-9 and TRBJ2-7, with D tentatively TRBD1 or TRBD2 (5 bases each). This CDR3 is 14 amino acids long. Between the trimmed V and J ends, which lost 3 bases and 2 bases, there was a span of 11 bases. Germline V gene lookup returns CDR1 SEHNR and CDR2 FQNEAQ (reference sequence). The CDR3 loop reads CASSFGTAPYEQYF. CDR3 nucleotide sequence: TGTGCCAGCAGCTTCGGGACGGCACCCTACGAGCAGTACTTC.

This clonotype was detected a few times. The chain carries TRBV12-3 or TRBV12-4 and TRBJ2-1, with 16 bases matching TRBD2. V lost 6 bases and J lost 9; bases outside the gene matches: 17. The CDR3 has 19 amino acids. The DNA for the CDR3 is TGTGCCAGCAGAGGGTTGGGACTAGCGGGGGGGCTGCTGCAAGGTGAGCAGTTCTTC. This encodes CASRGLGLAGGLLQGEQFF.